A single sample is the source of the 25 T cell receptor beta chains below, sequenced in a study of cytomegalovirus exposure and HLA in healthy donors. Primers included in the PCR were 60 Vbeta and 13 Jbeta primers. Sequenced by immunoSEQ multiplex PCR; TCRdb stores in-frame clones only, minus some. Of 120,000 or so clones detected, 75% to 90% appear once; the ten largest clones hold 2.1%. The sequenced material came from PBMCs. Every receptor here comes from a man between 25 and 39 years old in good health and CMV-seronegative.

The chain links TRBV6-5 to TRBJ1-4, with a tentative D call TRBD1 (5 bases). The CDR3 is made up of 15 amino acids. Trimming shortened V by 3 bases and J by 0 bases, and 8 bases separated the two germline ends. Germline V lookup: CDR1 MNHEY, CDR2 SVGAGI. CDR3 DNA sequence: TGTGCCAGCAGTTATTCCAGGGCAACTAATGAAAAACTGTTTTTT. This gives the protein CASSYSRATNEKLFF.

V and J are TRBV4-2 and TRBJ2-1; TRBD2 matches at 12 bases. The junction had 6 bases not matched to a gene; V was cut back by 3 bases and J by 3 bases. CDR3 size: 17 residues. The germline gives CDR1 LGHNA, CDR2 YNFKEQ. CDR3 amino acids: CASSQSALAGGYNEQFF. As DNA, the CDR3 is TGTGCCAGCAGCCAGTCCGCACTAGCGGGGGGCTACAATGAGCAGTTCTTC.

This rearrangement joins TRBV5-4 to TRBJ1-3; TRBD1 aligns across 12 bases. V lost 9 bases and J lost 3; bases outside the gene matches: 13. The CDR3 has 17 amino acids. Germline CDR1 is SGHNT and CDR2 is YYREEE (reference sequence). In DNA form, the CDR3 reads TGTGCCACCTACCGGGACAGGGGGCTTGTTAATGGAAACACCATATATTTT. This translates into CATYRDRGLVNGNTIYF.

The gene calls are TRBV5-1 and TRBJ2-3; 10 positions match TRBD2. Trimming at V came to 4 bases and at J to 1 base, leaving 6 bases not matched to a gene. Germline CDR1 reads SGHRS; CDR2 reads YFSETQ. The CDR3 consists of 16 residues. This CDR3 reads CASSLQSGGGTDTQYF. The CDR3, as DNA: TGCGCCAGCAGCCTCCAGAGCGGGGGGGGCACAGATACGCAGTATTTT.

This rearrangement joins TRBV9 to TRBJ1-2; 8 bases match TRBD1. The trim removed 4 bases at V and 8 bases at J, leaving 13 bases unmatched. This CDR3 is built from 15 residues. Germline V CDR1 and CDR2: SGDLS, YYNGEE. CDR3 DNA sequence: TGTGCCAGCAGCCCCCCGGGACAGGCCCTTAAGGGCTACACCTTC. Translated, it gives CASSPPGQALKGYTF. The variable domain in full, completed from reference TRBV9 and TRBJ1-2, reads DSGVTQTPKHLITATGQRVTLRCSPRSGDLSVYWYQQSLDQGLQFLIQYYNGEERAKGNILERFSAQQFPDLHSELNLSSLELGDSALYFCASSPPGQALKGYTFGSGTRLTVV.

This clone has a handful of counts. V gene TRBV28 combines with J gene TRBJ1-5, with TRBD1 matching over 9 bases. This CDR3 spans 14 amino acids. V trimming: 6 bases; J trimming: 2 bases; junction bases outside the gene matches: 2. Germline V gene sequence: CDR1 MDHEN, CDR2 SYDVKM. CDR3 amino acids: CASRRTGGNQPQHF. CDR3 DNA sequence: TGTGCCAGCAGACGGACAGGGGGCAATCAGCCCCAGCATTTT.

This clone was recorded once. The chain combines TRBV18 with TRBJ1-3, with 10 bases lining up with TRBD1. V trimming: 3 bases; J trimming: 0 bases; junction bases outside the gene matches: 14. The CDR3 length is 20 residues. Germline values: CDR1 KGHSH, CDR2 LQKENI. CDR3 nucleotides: TGTGCCAGCTCACCGTTTTCCGGGACAGGGGTCAAAAGCTCTGGAAACACCATATATTTT. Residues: CASSPFSGTGVKSSGNTIYF.

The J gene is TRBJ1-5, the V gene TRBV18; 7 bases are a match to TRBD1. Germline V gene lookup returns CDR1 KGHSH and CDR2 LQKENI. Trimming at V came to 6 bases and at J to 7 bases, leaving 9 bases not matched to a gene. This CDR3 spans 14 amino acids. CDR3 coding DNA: TGTGCCAGCTCCCTCGACAGGGCTAAACAGCCCCAGCATTTT. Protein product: CASSLDRAKQPQHF.

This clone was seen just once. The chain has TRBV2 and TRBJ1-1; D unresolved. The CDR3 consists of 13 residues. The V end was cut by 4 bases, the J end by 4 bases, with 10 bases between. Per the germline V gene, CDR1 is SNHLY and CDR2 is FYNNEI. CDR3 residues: CASSVTAGTEAFF. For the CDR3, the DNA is TGTGCCAGCAGTGTAACAGCGGGCACTGAAGCTTTCTTT. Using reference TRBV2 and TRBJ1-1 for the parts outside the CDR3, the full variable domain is EPEVTQTPSHQVTQMGQEVILRCVPISNHLYFYWYRQILGQKVEFLVSFYNNEISEKSEIFDDQFSVERPDGSNFTLKIRSTKLEDSAMYFCASSVTAGTEAFFGQGTRLTVV.

For the CDR3, the DNA is TGCGCCAGCAGCTTGAGGCAGGGCTCCTCAGAGACCCAGTACTTC. Protein sequence: CASSLRQGSSETQYF. The chain is built from TRBV5-1 and TRBJ2-5, with a tentative D call TRBD1 (5 bases). Germline V gene data show CDR1 as SGHRS and CDR2 as YFSETQ. The CDR3 runs to 15 residues. Trimming pared 1 base from V and 4 bases from J, leaving 14 bases between.

DNA of the CDR3: TGCGCCAGCAGCCAAGGACTAGCGGGGGGCAAACGCTCCTACAATGAGCAGTTCTTC. Translating it yields CASSQGLAGGKRSYNEQFF. V and J are TRBV4-3 and TRBJ2-1, with 13 bases lining up with TRBD2. The CDR3 totals 19 residues. J gave up 0 bases and V 1 base, and 6 bases lay outside the gene matches. The V gene's germline CDR1 is LGHNA and CDR2 YSLEER.

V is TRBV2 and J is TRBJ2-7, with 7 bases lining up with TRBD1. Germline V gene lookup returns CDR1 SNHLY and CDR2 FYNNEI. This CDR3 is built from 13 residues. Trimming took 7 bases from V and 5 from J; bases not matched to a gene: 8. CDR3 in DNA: TGTGCCAGCACCCTGACAGGGTCCGACGAGCAGTACTTC. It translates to CASTLTGSDEQYF.

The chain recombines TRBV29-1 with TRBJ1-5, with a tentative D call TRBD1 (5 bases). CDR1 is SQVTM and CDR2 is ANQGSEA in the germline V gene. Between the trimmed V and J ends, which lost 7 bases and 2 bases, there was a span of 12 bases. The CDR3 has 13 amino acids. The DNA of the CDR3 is TGCAGCGCCCAGGGTGTGGGCAATCAGCCCCAGCATTTT. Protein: CSAQGVGNQPQHF.

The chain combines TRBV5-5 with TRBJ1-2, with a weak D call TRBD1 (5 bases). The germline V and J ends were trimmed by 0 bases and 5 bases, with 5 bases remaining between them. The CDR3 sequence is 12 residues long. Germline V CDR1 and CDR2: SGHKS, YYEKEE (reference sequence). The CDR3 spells CASSLEGYGYTF. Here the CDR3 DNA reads TGTGCCAGCAGCTTGGAGGGGTATGGCTACACCTTC.

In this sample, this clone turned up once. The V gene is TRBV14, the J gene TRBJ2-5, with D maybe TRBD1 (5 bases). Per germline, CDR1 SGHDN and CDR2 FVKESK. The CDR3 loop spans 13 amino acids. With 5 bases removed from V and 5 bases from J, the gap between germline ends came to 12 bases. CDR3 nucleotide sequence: TGTGCCAGCAGCAAGGGGCTCGGGGAGACCCAGTACTTC. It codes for CASSKGLGETQYF.

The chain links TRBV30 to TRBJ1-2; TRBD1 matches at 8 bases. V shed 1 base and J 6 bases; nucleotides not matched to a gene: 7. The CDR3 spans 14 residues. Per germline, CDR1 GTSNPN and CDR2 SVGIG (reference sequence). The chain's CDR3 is CAWSADRGRHGYTF. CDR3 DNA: TGTGCCTGGAGTGCCGACAGGGGACGCCATGGCTACACCTTC.

DNA for the CDR3: TGTGCCAGCAGTGCAGGACTTAGCCATGATTACGAGCAGTACTTC. This encodes CASSAGLSHDYEQYF. V and J are TRBV2 and TRBJ2-7; maybe TRBD2 (5 bases). The CDR3 extends over 15 amino acids. Deletions cut 4 bases from V and 4 bases from J, with 17 bases between. Germline CDR1 reads SNHLY; CDR2 reads FYNNEI.

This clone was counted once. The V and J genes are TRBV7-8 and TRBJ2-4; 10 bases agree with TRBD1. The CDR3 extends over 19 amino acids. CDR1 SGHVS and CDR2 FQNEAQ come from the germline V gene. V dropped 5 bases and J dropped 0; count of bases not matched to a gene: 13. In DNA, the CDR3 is TGTGCCAGCAGCCCAAGGACAGGGGGAGGAAGGGTAGCCAAAAACATTCAGTACTTC. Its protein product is CASSPRTGGGRVAKNIQYF.

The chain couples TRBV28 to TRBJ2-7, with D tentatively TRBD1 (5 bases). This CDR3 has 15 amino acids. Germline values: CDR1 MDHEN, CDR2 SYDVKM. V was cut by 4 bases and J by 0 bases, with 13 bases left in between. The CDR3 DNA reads TGTGCCAGCAGTTCCCCAGGGCCAAGCTCCTACGAGCAGTACTTC. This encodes CASSSPGPSSYEQYF.

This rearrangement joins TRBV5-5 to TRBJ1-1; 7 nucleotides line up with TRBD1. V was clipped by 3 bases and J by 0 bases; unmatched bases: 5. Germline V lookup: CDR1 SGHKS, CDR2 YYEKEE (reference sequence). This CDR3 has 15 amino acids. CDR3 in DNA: TGTGCCAGCAGCTCCCGAACAGGGGTGAACACTGAAGCTTTCTTT. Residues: CASSSRTGVNTEAFF.

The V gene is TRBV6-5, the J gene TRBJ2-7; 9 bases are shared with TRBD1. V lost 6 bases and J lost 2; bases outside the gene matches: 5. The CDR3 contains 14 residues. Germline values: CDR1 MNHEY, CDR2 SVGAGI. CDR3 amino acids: CASRAGQGTYEQYF. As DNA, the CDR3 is TGTGCCAGCAGGGCAGGACAGGGGACCTACGAGCAGTACTTC.

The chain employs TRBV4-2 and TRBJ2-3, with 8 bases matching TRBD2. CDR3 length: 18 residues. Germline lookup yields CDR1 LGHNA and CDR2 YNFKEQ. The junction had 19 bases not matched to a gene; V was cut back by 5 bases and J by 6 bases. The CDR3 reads CASSSRWARGVVVDTQYF. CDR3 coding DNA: TGTGCCAGCAGCTCCCGCTGGGCGCGGGGGGTAGTAGTTGATACGCAGTATTTT.

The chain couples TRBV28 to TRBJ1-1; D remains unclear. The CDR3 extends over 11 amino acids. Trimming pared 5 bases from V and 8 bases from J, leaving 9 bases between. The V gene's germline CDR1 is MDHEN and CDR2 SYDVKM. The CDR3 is CASSMFFEAFF. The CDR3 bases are TGTGCCAGCAGTATGTTCTTCGAAGCTTTCTTT.

Here the CDR3 DNA reads TGCGCCAGCAGTGCCCTAACCCAAGTGAACACTGAAGCTTTCTTT. It encodes CASSALTQVNTEAFF. The J gene is TRBJ1-1, the V gene TRBV5-1; D unresolved. Trimming removed 5 bases at V and 0 bases at J, with 14 bases between. Germline CDR1 reads SGHRS; CDR2 reads YFSETQ. The CDR3 extends over 15 amino acids.

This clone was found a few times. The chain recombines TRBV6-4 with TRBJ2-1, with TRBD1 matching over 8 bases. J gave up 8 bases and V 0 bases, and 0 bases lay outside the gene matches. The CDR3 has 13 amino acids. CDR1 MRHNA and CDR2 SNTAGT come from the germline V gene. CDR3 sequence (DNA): TGTGCCAGCAGTGACTCGGGACAGGATGAGCAGTTCTTC. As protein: CASSDSGQDEQFF.